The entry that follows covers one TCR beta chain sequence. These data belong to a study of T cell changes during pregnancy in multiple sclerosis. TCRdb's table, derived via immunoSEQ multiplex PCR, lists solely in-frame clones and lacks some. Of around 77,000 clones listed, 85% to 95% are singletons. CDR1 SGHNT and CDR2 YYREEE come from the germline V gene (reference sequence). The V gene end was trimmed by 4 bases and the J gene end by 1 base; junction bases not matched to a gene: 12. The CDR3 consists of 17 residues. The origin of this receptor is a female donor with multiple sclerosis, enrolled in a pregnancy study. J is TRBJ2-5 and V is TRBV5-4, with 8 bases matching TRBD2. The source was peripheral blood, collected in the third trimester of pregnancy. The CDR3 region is CASSPGGAGAFQETQYF. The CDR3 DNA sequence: TGTGCCAGCAGCCCCGGCGGAGCGGGGGCCTTCCAAGAGACCCAGTACTTC.